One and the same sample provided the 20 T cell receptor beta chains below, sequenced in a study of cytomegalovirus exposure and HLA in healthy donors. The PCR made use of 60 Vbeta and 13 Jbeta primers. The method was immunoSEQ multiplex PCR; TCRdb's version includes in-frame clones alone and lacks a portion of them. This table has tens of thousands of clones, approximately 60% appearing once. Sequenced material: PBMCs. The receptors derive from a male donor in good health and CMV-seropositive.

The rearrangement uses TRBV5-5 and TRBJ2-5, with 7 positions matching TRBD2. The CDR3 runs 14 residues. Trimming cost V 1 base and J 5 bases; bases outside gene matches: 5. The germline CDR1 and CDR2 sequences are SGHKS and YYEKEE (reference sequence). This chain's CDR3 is CASSLPSGKETQYF. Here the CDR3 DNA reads TGTGCCAGCAGCTTGCCCAGCGGGAAGGAGACCCAGTACTTC. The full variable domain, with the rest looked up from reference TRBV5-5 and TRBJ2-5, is DAGVTQSPTHLIKTRGQQVTLRCSPISGHKSVSWYQQVLGQGPQFIFQYYEKEERGRGNFPDRFSARQFPNYSSELNVNALLLGDSALYLCASSLPSGKETQYFGPGTRLLVL.

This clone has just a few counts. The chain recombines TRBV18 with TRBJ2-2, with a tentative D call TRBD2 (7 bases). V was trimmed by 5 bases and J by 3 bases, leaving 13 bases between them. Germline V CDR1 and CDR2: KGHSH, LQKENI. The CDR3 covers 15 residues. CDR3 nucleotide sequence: TGTGCCAGCTCATCGCAGGGGAGGGACACCGGGGAGCTGTTTTTT. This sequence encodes CASSSQGRDTGELFF. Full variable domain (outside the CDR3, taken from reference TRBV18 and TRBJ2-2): NAGVMQNPRHLVRRRGQEARLRCSPMKGHSHVYWYRQLPEEGLKFMVYLQKENIIDESGMPKERFSAEFPKEGPSILRIQQVVRGDSAAYFCASSSQGRDTGELFFGEGSRLTVL.

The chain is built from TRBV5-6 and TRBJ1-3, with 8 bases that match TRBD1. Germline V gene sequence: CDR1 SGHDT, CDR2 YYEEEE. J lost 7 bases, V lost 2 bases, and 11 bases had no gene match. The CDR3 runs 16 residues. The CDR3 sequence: CASSLLGQGIWNTIYF. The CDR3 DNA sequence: TGTGCCAGCAGCTTACTCGGACAGGGTATCTGGAACACCATATATTTT.

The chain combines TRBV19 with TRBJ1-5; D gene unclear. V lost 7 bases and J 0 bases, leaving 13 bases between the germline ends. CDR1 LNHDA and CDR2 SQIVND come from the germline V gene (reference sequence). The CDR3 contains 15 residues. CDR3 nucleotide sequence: TGTGCCAGTAATCCAACGGGAGATAGCAATCAGCCCCAGCATTTT. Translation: CASNPTGDSNQPQHF. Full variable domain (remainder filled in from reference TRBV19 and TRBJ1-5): DGGITQSPKYLFRKEGQNVTLSCEQNLNHDAMYWYRQDPGQGLRLIYYSQIVNDFQKGDIAEGYSVSREKKESFPLTVTSAQKNPTAFYLCASNPTGDSNQPQHFGDGTRLSIL.

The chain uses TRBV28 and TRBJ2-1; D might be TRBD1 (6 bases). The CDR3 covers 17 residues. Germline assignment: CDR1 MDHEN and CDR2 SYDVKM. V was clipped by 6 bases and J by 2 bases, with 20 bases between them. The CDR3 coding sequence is TGTGCCAGCAGCCCAGGGCAGGGGTTAAGAACCTACAATGAGCAGTTCTTC. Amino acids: CASSPGQGLRTYNEQFF.

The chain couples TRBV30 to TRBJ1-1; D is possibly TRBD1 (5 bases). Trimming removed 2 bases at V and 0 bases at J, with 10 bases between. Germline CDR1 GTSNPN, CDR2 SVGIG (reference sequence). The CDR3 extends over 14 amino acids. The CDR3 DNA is TGTGCCTGGAGTCGGGGGGAAGTGAACACTGAAGCTTTCTTT. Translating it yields CAWSRGEVNTEAFF.

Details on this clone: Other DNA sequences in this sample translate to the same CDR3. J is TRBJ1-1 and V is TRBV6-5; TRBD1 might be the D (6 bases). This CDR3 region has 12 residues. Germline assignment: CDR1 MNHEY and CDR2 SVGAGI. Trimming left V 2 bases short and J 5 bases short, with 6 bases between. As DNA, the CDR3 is TGTGCCAGCAGTTACGGACAGACTGAAGCTTTCTTT. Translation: CASSYGQTEAFF.

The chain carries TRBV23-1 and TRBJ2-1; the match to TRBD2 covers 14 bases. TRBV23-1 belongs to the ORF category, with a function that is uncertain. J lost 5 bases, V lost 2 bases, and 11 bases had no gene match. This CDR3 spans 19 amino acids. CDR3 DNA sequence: TGCGCCAGCAGTCAAGATGGTGGACTAGCGGGAGGTCGGAACAATGAGCAGTTCTTC. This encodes CASSQDGGLAGGRNNEQFF.

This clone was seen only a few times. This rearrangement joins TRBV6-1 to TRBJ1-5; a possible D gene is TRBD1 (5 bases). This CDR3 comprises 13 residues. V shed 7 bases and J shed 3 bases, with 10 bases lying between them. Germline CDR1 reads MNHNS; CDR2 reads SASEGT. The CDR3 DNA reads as TGTGCCAGCATTGCAGGGAACAATCAGCCCCAGCATTTT. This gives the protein CASIAGNNQPQHF.

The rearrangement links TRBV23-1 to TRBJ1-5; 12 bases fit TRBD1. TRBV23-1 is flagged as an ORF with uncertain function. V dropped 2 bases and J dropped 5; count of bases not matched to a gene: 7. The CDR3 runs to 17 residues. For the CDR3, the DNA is TGCGCCAGCAGTCAAGGAGGGACAGGGGGCCGGGATCAGCCCCAGCATTTT. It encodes CASSQGGTGGRDQPQHF.

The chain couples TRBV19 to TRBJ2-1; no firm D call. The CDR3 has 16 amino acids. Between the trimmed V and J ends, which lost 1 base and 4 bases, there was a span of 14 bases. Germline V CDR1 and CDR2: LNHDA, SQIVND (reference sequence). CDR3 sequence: CASSIAPLLLYNEQFF. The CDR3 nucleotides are TGTGCCAGTAGTATAGCCCCGCTCCTACTATACAATGAGCAGTTCTTC.

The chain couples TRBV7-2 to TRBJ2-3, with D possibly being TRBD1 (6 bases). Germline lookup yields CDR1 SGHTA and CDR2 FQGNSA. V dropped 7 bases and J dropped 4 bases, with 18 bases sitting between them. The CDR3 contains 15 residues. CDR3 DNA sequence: TGTGCCAGCACTATTACAGGGTCGAGGGCAGATACGCAGTATTTT. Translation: CASTITGSRADTQYF.

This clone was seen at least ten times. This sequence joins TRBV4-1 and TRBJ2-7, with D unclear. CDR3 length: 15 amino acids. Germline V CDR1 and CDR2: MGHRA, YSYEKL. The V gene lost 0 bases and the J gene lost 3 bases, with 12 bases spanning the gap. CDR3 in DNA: TGCGCCAGCAGCCAAGACCCCGCGAACCTCTACGAGCAGTACTTC. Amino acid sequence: CASSQDPANLYEQYF.

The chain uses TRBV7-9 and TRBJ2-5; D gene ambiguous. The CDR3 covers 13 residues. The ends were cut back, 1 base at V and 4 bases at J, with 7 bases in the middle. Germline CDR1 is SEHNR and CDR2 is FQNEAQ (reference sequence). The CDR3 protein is CASSLGPRETQYF. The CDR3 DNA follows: TGTGCCAGCAGCTTAGGTCCCAGAGAGACCCAGTACTTC.

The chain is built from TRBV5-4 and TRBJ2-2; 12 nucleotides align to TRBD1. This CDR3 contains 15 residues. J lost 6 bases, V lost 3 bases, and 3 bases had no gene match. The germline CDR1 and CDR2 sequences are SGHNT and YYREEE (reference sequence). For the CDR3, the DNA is TGTGCCAGCAGCTCCGGGACAGGGGGCCCCGGGGAGCTGTTTTTT. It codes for CASSSGTGGPGELFF.

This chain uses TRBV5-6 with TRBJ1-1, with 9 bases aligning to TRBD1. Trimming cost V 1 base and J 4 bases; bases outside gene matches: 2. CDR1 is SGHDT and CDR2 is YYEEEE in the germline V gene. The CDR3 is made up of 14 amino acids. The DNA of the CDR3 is TGTGCCAGCAGCTTGAGGACAGGGGTCACTGAAGCTTTCTTT. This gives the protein CASSLRTGVTEAFF.

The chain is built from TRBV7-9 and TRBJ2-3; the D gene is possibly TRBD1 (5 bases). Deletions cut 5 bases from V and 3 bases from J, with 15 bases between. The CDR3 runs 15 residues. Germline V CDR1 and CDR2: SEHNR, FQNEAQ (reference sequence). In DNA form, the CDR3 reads TGTGCCAGCAGCCCTCAAGGGGCAGGAACAGATACGCAGTATTTT. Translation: CASSPQGAGTDTQYF.

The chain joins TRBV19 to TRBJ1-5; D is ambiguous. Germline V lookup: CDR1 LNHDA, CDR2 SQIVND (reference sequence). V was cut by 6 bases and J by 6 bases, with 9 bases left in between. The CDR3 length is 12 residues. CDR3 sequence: CASREGSQPQHF. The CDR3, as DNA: TGTGCCAGTAGGGAGGGTAGTCAGCCCCAGCATTTT.

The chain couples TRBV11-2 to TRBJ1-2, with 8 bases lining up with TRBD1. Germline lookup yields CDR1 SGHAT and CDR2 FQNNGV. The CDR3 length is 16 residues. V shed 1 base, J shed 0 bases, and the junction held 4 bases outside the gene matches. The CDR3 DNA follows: TGTGCCAGCAGCTTAGGGACAGGGCGGTCTAACTATGGCTACACCTTC. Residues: CASSLGTGRSNYGYTF.

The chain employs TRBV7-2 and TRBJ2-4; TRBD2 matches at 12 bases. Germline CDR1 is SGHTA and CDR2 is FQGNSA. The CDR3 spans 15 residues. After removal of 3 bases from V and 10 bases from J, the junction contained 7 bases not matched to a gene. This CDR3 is CASSLLGLAGQIQYF. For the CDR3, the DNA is TGTGCCAGCAGCTTGCTCGGACTAGCGGGACAGATTCAGTACTTC. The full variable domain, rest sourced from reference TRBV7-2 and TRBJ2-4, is GAGVSQSPSNKVTEKGKDVELRCDPISGHTALYWYRQSLGQGLEFLIYFQGNSAPDKSGLPSDRFSAERTGGSVSTLTIQRTQQEDSAVYLCASSLLGLAGQIQYFGAGTRLSVL.